This T cell receptor beta chain was documented in a study of blood T cell repertoires in COVID-19. Study context: Collection of acute and convalescent COVID-19 samples took place in the United States, Italy and Spain.

Germline CDR1 is KGHSH and CDR2 is LQKENI. Trimming left V 0 bases short and J 10 bases short, with 18 bases between. The CDR3 has 15 amino acids. Repertoires were generated with immunoSEQ multiplex PCR, while TCRdb's copy carries only in-frame clones and drops some. Seen here are over 40,000 clones, 90% to 95% observed once, and the top ten hold about 8.9%. Sequencing input: peripheral blood. This chain connects TRBV18 to TRBJ2-5; D is perhaps TRBD1 (6 bases). This receptor was obtained from an elderly woman with acute or convalescent COVID-19. The CDR3 DNA follows: TGTGCCAGCTCACCACCGGGGGCCACGGTGTCGATCCAGTACTTC. Translated, it gives CASSPPGATVSIQYF.